The 14 T cell receptor beta chains below all came from one sample that was sequenced in a study of shared clonotypes between healthy human individuals. The repertoire was sequenced with immunoSEQ multiplex PCR; TCRdb's copy has only in-frame clones and lacks some. This table has roughly 2,500,000 clones, 80% to 95% appearing once. The sequencing sample was made of naive CD4+ T cells from PBMCs. The subset denotes: CD45RA+ positively selected. The receptor set was obtained from a man aged 18 to 29 in good health. Some clones in this sample may be carry-over from other donors' samples.

This clone was found once. This rearrangement joins TRBV16 to TRBJ1-2, with 8 bases identical to TRBD1. The germline V gene encodes CDR1 KGHSY and CDR2 FQNENV. Trimming cost V 4 bases and J 8 bases; bases outside gene matches: 3. The CDR3 is 12 residues long. CDR3 sequence: CASSLTGEGYTF. DNA of the CDR3: TGTGCCAGCAGCCTGACAGGGGAAGGCTACACCTTC.

The chain links TRBV4-1 to TRBJ2-3; D may be TRBD1 (6 bases). The germline V gene encodes CDR1 MGHRA and CDR2 YSYEKL. The CDR3 loop spans 14 amino acids. V was pared by 2 bases and J by 5 bases, with 11 bases between. Written as DNA, the CDR3 is TGCGCCAGCAGCCAATCAGAAGGGGGAGATACGCAGTATTTT. Translation: CASSQSEGGDTQYF.

This chain links TRBV11-1 with TRBJ1-4; 12 nucleotides line up with TRBD1. The CDR3 is 14 residues long. With V trimmed by 5 bases and J by 8 bases, 3 bases remained unmatched. Germline CDR1 SGHAT, CDR2 FQDESV (reference sequence). The chain's CDR3 is CASSPGTGGEKLFF. The CDR3 DNA sequence: TGTGCCAGCAGCCCCGGGACAGGGGGCGAAAAACTGTTTTTT.

The rearrangement joins TRBV14 to TRBJ2-5; D uncertain. Germline loops: CDR1 SGHDN, CDR2 FVKESK. Trimming stripped 4 bases from V and 3 bases from J, with 9 bases between. The CDR3 is 13 amino acids. The CDR3 protein is CASSPEAEETQYF. The DNA of the CDR3 is TGTGCCAGCAGCCCTGAGGCAGAAGAGACCCAGTACTTC.

This chain connects TRBV2 to TRBJ2-2, with D tentatively TRBD2 (5 bases). Trimming pared 6 bases from V and 0 bases from J, leaving 11 bases between. Germline CDR1 SNHLY, CDR2 FYNNEI. The CDR3 has 15 residues. Here the CDR3 reads CASRGATPNTGELFF. The CDR3 nucleotides are TGTGCCAGCAGGGGAGCGACACCGAACACCGGGGAGCTGTTTTTT.

V gene TRBV5-4 combines with J gene TRBJ2-1, with D possibly matching TRBD1 (5 bases). Germline loops: CDR1 SGHNT, CDR2 YYREEE (reference sequence). Trimming took off 2 bases at V and 13 bases at J, with 19 bases between the two ends. There are 14 residues in the CDR3. CDR3 sequence: CASSLQDIARLQFF. For the CDR3, the DNA is TGTGCCAGCAGCTTACAGGATATAGCTAGACTCCAGTTCTTC.

The genes are TRBV28 and TRBJ2-7; the D is unclear. Trimming took 5 bases from V and 6 from J, leaving 26 bases between them. In germline, CDR1 is MDHEN, CDR2 SYDVKM. The CDR3 sequence is 17 residues long. DNA for the CDR3: TGTGCCAGCAGTGTCTTAGGGCCACGGGCCAGGTTAGGCGAGCAGTACTTC. Its protein is CASSVLGPRARLGEQYF.

The table lists this clone with a few counts. The chain has TRBV18 and TRBJ1-2; 7 nucleotides line up with TRBD1. This CDR3 has 13 residues. Germline CDR1 KGHSH, CDR2 LQKENI. With V trimmed by 4 bases and J by 9 bases, 8 bases remained unmatched. Here the CDR3 reads CASSLERGRSYTF. The CDR3 DNA follows: TGTGCCAGCTCACTCGAGAGGGGGCGTAGCTACACCTTC. The whole variable domain, filled in from reference TRBV18 and TRBJ1-2, reads NAGVMQNPRHLVRRRGQEARLRCSPMKGHSHVYWYRQLPEEGLKFMVYLQKENIIDESGMPKERFSAEFPKEGPSILRIQQVVRGDSAAYFCASSLERGRSYTFGSGTRLTVV.

This rearrangement joins TRBV7-9 to TRBJ2-7; no clear D gene. The CDR3 has 13 amino acids. CDR1 is SEHNR, CDR2 FQNEAQ, per germline (reference sequence). The V end was cut by 4 bases, the J end by 3 bases, with 10 bases between. The CDR3 nucleotides are TGTGCCAGCAGCTCGACACTATACTACGAGCAGTACTTC. The encoded protein is CASSSTLYYEQYF.

This chain uses TRBV28 with TRBJ2-3; TRBD2 matches 11 bases. Trimming took 5 bases from V and 4 from J; bases not matched to a gene: 5. The CDR3 consists of 15 residues. Germline assignment: CDR1 MDHEN and CDR2 SYDVKM. In DNA form, the CDR3 reads TGTGCCAGCAGTATAGCGGGAGGGCCGGCAGATACGCAGTATTTT. This encodes CASSIAGGPADTQYF.

The chain uses TRBV6-6 and TRBJ1-3; D perhaps matches TRBD1 (6 bases). Trimming took 6 bases from V and 0 from J, leaving 12 bases between them. This CDR3 contains 15 residues. Germline values: CDR1 MNHNY, CDR2 SVGAGI (reference sequence). The CDR3 nucleotides are TGTGCCAGCAGCCAGGGGTTTAGCTCTGGAAACACCATATATTTT. This sequence encodes CASSQGFSSGNTIYF.

The CDR3 loop reads CASTDRFTSGANVLTF. The DNA for the CDR3 is TGTGCCAGCACAGACAGGTTTACCTCTGGGGCCAACGTCCTGACTTTC. The V gene is TRBV2, the J gene TRBJ2-6, with D tentatively TRBD1 (6 bases). CDR1 is SNHLY, CDR2 FYNNEI, per germline. The ends were cut back, 7 bases at V and 0 bases at J, with 13 bases in the middle. This CDR3 has 16 residues.

This sequence joins TRBV4-1 and TRBJ2-5; 11 bases agree with TRBD1. J gave up 5 bases and V 1 base, and 3 bases lay outside the gene matches. The CDR3 spans 15 residues. Germline V gene sequence: CDR1 MGHRA, CDR2 YSYEKL. CDR3 amino acids: CASSQGDRGTETQYF. In DNA form, the CDR3 reads TGCGCCAGCAGCCAAGGGGACAGGGGGACGGAGACCCAGTACTTC.

The rearrangement uses TRBV11-2 and TRBJ2-5, with unresolved D. CDR1 and CDR2 from the germline V gene are SGHAT and FQNNGV. The CDR3 extends over 15 amino acids. V was cut by 0 bases and J by 2 bases, with 10 bases left in between. The CDR3 DNA sequence: TGTGCCAGCAGCTTAGATTTGGGCTATCAAGAGACCCAGTACTTC. Translated: CASSLDLGYQETQYF.